This entry describes one T cell receptor (beta chain). Its matching antigen is unknown. This entry comes from a study of Ad26.COV2.S vaccination and SARS-CoV-2 variants. Study-level results: Participants in the vaccine arm had higher spike-specific TCR breadth; placebo recipients had lower. The study found similar non-spike TCR breadth in vaccine and placebo recipients. Reported post-vaccination CD8+ and CD4+ T cell responses to spike showed substantial breadth.

The CDR3 totals 16 residues. The V gene's germline CDR1 is MNHNY and CDR2 SVGAGI (reference sequence). V was cut by 6 bases and J by 0 bases, with 15 bases left in between. Some clones are missing from TCRdb's copy, which holds only in-frame ones; the method was immunoSEQ multiplex PCR. The repertoire includes 410,000 or so clones, around 90% of them detected once, and 12% sits in the top ten. The treatment: around 19 received Ad26.COV2.S at low or high dose, single or two shots; 5 received placebo; per-sample allocation not given. Day 63 following the first vaccine or placebo injection was when the samples were taken. SARS-CoV-2 spike from the Wuhan strain was encoded by the vaccine, an Ad26 vector.

The TCR was taken from a person aged 18 to 59 who received the Ad26.COV2.S COVID-19 vaccine or a placebo. J is TRBJ1-5 and V is TRBV6-6, with a weak D call TRBD1 (5 bases). Material: peripheral blood, obtained in a trial of Ad26.COV2.S vaccine versus placebo. Here the CDR3 DNA reads TGTGCCAGCAGCGGGACGGATCCTATTAGCAATCAGCCCCAGCATTTT. Translated, it gives CASSGTDPISNQPQHF.